The clone carrying this T cell receptor beta chain has more than one count but fewer than ten. The data were taken from a study of neoadjuvant nivolumab and ipilimumab in lung cancer. The CDR3 consists of 13 residues. The V gene's germline CDR1 is MNHEY and CDR2 SMNVEV (reference sequence). V lost 6 bases and J 6 bases, leaving 14 bases between the germline ends. The table came from immunoSEQ multiplex PCR; TCRdb's copy has only in-frame clones and leaves some out. The sample shows approximately 35,000 clones, about 92% of them seen only once. This chain connects TRBV27 to TRBJ1-2; unclear D gene. The material was peripheral blood, obtained after neoadjuvant nivolumab, alone or with ipilimumab, at or shortly before surgery. The sequence derives from an adult with non-small cell lung cancer. The CDR3 DNA reads TGTGCCAGCAGCCCTCGACAAGAGGATGGCTACACCTTC. Protein sequence: CASSPRQEDGYTF.